Shown below are 26 T cell receptor beta chains from a single sample sequenced in a study of blood T cell repertoires in COVID-19. Repertoires were generated with immunoSEQ multiplex PCR, while TCRdb's copy carries only in-frame clones and drops some. The sample gives almost 400,000 clones, roughly 86% of which show up once; 2% to 2.5% is in the top ten. Sequencing was performed on peripheral blood. These receptors were obtained from a woman aged 55-70 years with COVID-19, enrolled during active disease.

The chain combines TRBV2 with TRBJ1-3, with D perhaps TRBD1 (5 bases). This CDR3 comprises 14 residues. V dropped 7 bases and J dropped 3 bases, with 13 bases sitting between them. CDR1 and CDR2 from the germline V gene are SNHLY and FYNNEI. The CDR3 loop reads CASTRDSRGNTIYF. In nucleotides, the CDR3 is TGTGCCAGCACCAGGGATTCTCGTGGAAACACCATATATTTT. The full variable domain, with the rest looked up from reference TRBV2 and TRBJ1-3, is EPEVTQTPSHQVTQMGQEVILRCVPISNHLYFYWYRQILGQKVEFLVSFYNNEISEKSEIFDDQFSVERPDGSNFTLKIRSTKLEDSAMYFCASTRDSRGNTIYFGEGSWLTVV.

The table lists this clone with many counts. The rearrangement links TRBV2 to TRBJ2-1; maybe TRBD1 (6 bases). Germline CDR1 reads SNHLY; CDR2 reads FYNNEI. The germline V and J ends were trimmed by 5 bases and 6 bases, with 14 bases remaining between them. The CDR3 spans 14 residues. CDR3 bases: TGTGCCAGCAGTTTACAGGGTACATTCAATGAGCAGTTCTTC. Translation: CASSLQGTFNEQFF.

V gene TRBV9 combines with J gene TRBJ1-6, with 9 bases identical to TRBD1. This CDR3 has 16 amino acids. V was clipped by 4 bases and J by 7 bases; unmatched bases: 9. Per germline, CDR1 SGDLS and CDR2 YYNGEE. CDR3 loop: CASSPIPTGGNSPLHF. Here the CDR3 DNA reads TGTGCCAGCAGCCCTATCCCGACAGGGGGGAATTCACCCCTCCACTTT.

J is TRBJ1-6 and V is TRBV11-2; tentative D call: TRBD1 (5 bases). This CDR3 has 15 amino acids. The V gene lost 6 bases and the J gene lost 4 bases, with 13 bases spanning the gap. In germline, CDR1 is SGHAT, CDR2 FQNNGV. The CDR3 coding sequence is TGTGCCAGCAGTGCCCCGGGACTTTATAATTCACCCCTCCACTTT. Its translation is CASSAPGLYNSPLHF.

The J gene is TRBJ2-3, the V gene TRBV4-1, with a tentative D call TRBD2 (5 bases). Trimming left V 2 bases short and J 3 bases short, with 12 bases between. Germline assignment: CDR1 MGHRA and CDR2 YSYEKL. This CDR3 region has 15 residues. The CDR3 coding sequence is TGCGCCAGCAGCCAACCGGGAAGCCTAACAGATACGCAGTATTTT. It yields the protein CASSQPGSLTDTQYF.

The V and J genes are TRBV2 and TRBJ1-2; D gene unclear. CDR1 is SNHLY, CDR2 FYNNEI, per germline. CDR3 length: 13 residues. Between the trimmed V and J ends, which lost 11 bases and 2 bases, there was a span of 15 bases. As DNA, the CDR3 is TGTGCCGACCCGTCGGGGTCGAACTATGGCTACACCTTC. Its protein is CADPSGSNYGYTF.

This sequence joins TRBV5-6 and TRBJ1-1; D may be TRBD1 (6 bases). CDR3 length: 16 residues. Germline V gene data show CDR1 as SGHDT and CDR2 as YYEEEE. Trimming pared 0 bases from V and 3 bases from J, leaving 15 bases between. Here the CDR3 reads CASSLEAGELYTEAFF. As DNA, the CDR3 is TGTGCCAGCAGCTTGGAGGCAGGGGAATTGTACACTGAAGCTTTCTTT.

The J gene is TRBJ1-1, the V gene TRBV6-5; D unresolved. The CDR3 runs to 14 residues. The ends were cut back, 2 bases at V and 7 bases at J, with 14 bases in the middle. The germline V gene has CDR1 MNHEY and CDR2 SVGAGI. In DNA form, the CDR3 reads TGTGCCAGCAGTTACGACCCCCGAGGGCTTGAAGCTTTCTTT. This encodes CASSYDPRGLEAFF.

The chain employs TRBV19 and TRBJ1-1, with D perhaps TRBD1 (6 bases). This CDR3 has 14 residues. Trimming pared 6 bases from V and 0 bases from J, leaving 11 bases between. The germline V gene encodes CDR1 LNHDA and CDR2 SQIVND (reference sequence). CDR3 residues: CASSVGQMNTEAFF. The CDR3 coding sequence is TGTGCCAGTAGCGTGGGACAAATGAACACTGAAGCTTTCTTT.

The rearrangement joins TRBV29-1 to TRBJ2-3; a weak D match, TRBD1 (6 bases). Trimming pared 7 bases from V and 4 bases from J, leaving 21 bases between. This CDR3 region has 15 residues. The V gene's germline CDR1 is SQVTM and CDR2 ANQGSEA. The CDR3 DNA follows: TGCAGCGCCAACCCAACAGGGATTCCACCAGATACGCAGTATTTT. Its protein product is CSANPTGIPPDTQYF.

This chain joins TRBV11-3 and TRBJ2-3; D is perhaps TRBD2 (5 bases). The CDR3 is made up of 17 amino acids. Germline V gives CDR1 SGHNT, CDR2 YENEEA. Trimming pared 4 bases from V and 1 base from J, leaving 18 bases between. CDR3 region: CASSSGVGSVRTDTQYF. The CDR3 DNA reads TGTGCCAGCAGCTCCGGGGTGGGTAGCGTGCGCACAGATACGCAGTATTTT.

The V and J genes are TRBV27 and TRBJ1-5, with a tentative D call TRBD1 (6 bases). Germline V gene lookup returns CDR1 MNHEY and CDR2 SMNVEV (reference sequence). Trimming cost V 5 bases and J 6 bases, with 11 bases left between them. The CDR3 runs to 13 residues. DNA of the CDR3: TGTGCCAGCAGTGCCTCAGGGGCTCAGCCCCAGCATTTT. The encoded protein is CASSASGAQPQHF.

This clone occurred once. This chain joins TRBV19 and TRBJ1-3, with D maybe TRBD1 (5 bases). CDR1 LNHDA and CDR2 SQIVND come from the germline V gene (reference sequence). V was trimmed by 0 bases and J by 4 bases, leaving 16 bases between them. The CDR3 is made up of 17 amino acids. The chain's CDR3 is CASSIDQRRVGGNTIYF. The CDR3 DNA follows: TGTGCCAGTAGTATAGATCAACGCAGGGTTGGAGGAAACACCATATATTTT.

The CDR3 sequence: CATSRTGQGPFYEQYF. CDR3 bases: TGTGCCACCAGCAGAACGGGACAGGGGCCCTTCTACGAGCAGTACTTC. The gene calls are TRBV15 and TRBJ2-7, with 10 nucleotides matching TRBD1. CDR1 is LNHNV, CDR2 YYDKDF, per germline (reference sequence). CDR3 length: 16 amino acids. V lost 2 bases and J lost 3; bases outside the gene matches: 7.

This chain links TRBV6-5 with TRBJ1-3; D perhaps matches TRBD1 (5 bases). Germline-derived CDR1 and CDR2 are MNHEY and SVGAGI. Trimming left V 2 bases short and J 7 bases short, with 12 bases between. The CDR3 length is 14 residues. In DNA form, the CDR3 reads TGTGCCAGCAGTTACGACAGTCAGAAGAACACCATATATTTT. This encodes CASSYDSQKNTIYF.

The chain combines TRBV6-5 with TRBJ2-7; D might be TRBD1 (5 bases). CDR1 is MNHEY and CDR2 is SVGAGI in the germline V gene. The CDR3 is made up of 14 amino acids. The V end was cut by 4 bases, the J end by 1 base, with 11 bases between. This chain's CDR3 is CASSSPQGSYEQYF. The DNA for the CDR3 is TGTGCCAGCAGTTCTCCGCAGGGTTCCTACGAGCAGTACTTC.

This chain uses TRBV4-1 with TRBJ2-7; a possible D gene is TRBD1 (5 bases). V dropped 0 bases and J dropped 1 base, with 10 bases sitting between them. CDR1 and CDR2 (germline): MGHRA, YSYEKL. The CDR3 is made up of 15 amino acids. The CDR3 DNA is TGCGCCAGCAGCCAAGACAGGGTTCGATCCTACGAGCAGTACTTC. Amino acids: CASSQDRVRSYEQYF.

V is TRBV5-1 and J is TRBJ2-1; maybe TRBD1 (6 bases). The V gene's germline CDR1 is SGHRS and CDR2 YFSETQ. This CDR3 is 14 amino acids long. Trimming took off 7 bases at V and 4 bases at J, with 15 bases between the two ends. CDR3 DNA sequence: TGCGCCAGCCAACTCCAGGGGCCGTACAATGAGCAGTTCTTC. Translated, it gives CASQLQGPYNEQFF.

V is TRBV10-3 and J is TRBJ2-7; 11 bases line up with TRBD1. CDR1 and CDR2 from the germline V gene are ENHRY and SYGVKD. The CDR3 consists of 13 residues. V dropped 9 bases and J dropped 7; count of bases not matched to a gene: 8. The CDR3 here is CAIAGTGGGEQYF. In nucleotides, the CDR3 is TGTGCCATAGCCGGGACAGGGGGGGGTGAGCAGTACTTC.

V gene TRBV18 combines with J gene TRBJ2-7; 7 nucleotides agree with TRBD1. CDR3 length: 12 amino acids. V dropped 4 bases and J dropped 7; count of bases not matched to a gene: 4. From germline, CDR1 is KGHSH and CDR2 LQKENI. This CDR3 is CASSQDRVEQYF. CDR3 DNA: TGTGCCAGCTCACAAGACAGGGTGGAGCAGTACTTC.

This chain links TRBV27 with TRBJ2-7; TRBD1 aligns across 7 bases. V gave up 3 bases and J gave up 2 bases; unmatched junction bases: 16. Germline V gene sequence: CDR1 MNHEY, CDR2 SMNVEV (reference sequence). The CDR3 runs 18 residues. The CDR3 coding sequence is TGTGCCAGCAGTTTGCGTGACCGTTCAGGGGGTAGGGCCTACGAGCAGTACTTC. It yields the protein CASSLRDRSGGRAYEQYF.

The chain employs TRBV15 and TRBJ2-5; D remains unclear. This CDR3 region has 14 residues. Trimming removed 1 base at V and 4 bases at J, with 10 bases between. Germline V gene data show CDR1 as LNHNV and CDR2 as YYDKDF (reference sequence). In nucleotides, the CDR3 is TGTGCCACCAGCAGAGGCAGGATGGGAGAGACCCAGTACTTC. This translates into CATSRGRMGETQYF.

The V call is TRBV20-1, the J call TRBJ1-1; D call uncertain. This CDR3 region has 11 residues. Germline V gene lookup returns CDR1 DFQATT and CDR2 SNEGSKA (reference sequence). V was trimmed by 3 bases and J by 2 bases, leaving 4 bases between them. The CDR3 here is CSARGNTEAFF. CDR3 DNA: TGCAGTGCTAGGGGCAACACTGAAGCTTTCTTT.

Only a few counts were recorded for this clone. The chain recombines TRBV7-3 with TRBJ1-5; no clear D. CDR1 and CDR2 (germline): SGHTA, FQGTGA. The V end lost 2 bases, the J end lost 4 bases, and 6 bases lay between the germline ends. There are 13 residues in the CDR3. The CDR3 DNA is TGTGCCAGCAGCTTACAGCGAAATCAGCCCCAGCATTTT. Protein sequence: CASSLQRNQPQHF.

The V and J genes are TRBV28 and TRBJ2-7; tentative D call: TRBD1 (5 bases). CDR1 and CDR2 from the germline V gene are MDHEN and SYDVKM. The length of the CDR3 is 12 residues. Trimming removed 6 bases at V and 6 bases at J, with 12 bases between. CDR3 amino acids: CASRTGSGEQYF. The CDR3 bases are TGTGCCAGCAGAACAGGTTCCGGCGAGCAGTACTTC.

The chain joins TRBV29-1 to TRBJ1-5, with D unresolved. The CDR3 extends over 13 amino acids. V was cut by 1 base and J by 1 base, with 5 bases left in between. Germline V gene lookup returns CDR1 SQVTM and CDR2 ANQGSEA. DNA of the CDR3: TGCAGCGTTGAAGTCCAGAGCAATCAGCCCCAGCATTTT. Protein: CSVEVQSNQPQHF.